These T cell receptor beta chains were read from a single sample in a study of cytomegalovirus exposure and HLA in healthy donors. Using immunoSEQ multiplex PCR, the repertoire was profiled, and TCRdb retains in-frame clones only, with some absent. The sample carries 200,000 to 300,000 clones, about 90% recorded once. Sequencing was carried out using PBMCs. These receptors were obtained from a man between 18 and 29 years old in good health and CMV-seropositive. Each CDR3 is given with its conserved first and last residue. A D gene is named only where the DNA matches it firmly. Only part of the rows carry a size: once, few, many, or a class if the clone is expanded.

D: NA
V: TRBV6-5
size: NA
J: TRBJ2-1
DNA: TGTGCCAGCAGTTACGATGTCCCAGGGCAGTTCTTC
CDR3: CASSYDVPGQFF

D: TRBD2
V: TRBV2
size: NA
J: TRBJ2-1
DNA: TGTGCCAGCAGTGTTACTAGCGGGAGGGACAATGAGCAGTTCTTC
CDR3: CASSVTSGRDNEQFF

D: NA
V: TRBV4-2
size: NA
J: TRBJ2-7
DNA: TGTGCCAGCAGCCAAACGCGTAACGGCCGACTGAGCTCCTACGAGCAGTACTTC
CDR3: CASSQTRNGRLSSYEQYF

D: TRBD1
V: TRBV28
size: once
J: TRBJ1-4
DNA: TGTGCCAGCAGGCCCGGGGACAGAAGAAATGAAAAACTGTTTTTT
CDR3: CASRPGDRRNEKLFF

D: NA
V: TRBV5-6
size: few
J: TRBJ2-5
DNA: TGTGCCAGCAGCTGGAGGGAGACCCAGTACTTC
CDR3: CASSWRETQYF

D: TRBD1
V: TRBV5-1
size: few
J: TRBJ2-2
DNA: TGCGCCAGCAGCCCCCCGGGACAGGGTGTCGGGGAGCTGTTTTTT
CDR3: CASSPPGQGVGELFF

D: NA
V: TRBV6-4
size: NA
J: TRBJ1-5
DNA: TGTGCCAGCAGTGACAGGGGAAGCAATCAGCCCCAGCATTTT
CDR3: CASSDRGSNQPQHF

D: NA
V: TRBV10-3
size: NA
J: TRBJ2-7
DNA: TGTGCCATCAGTGATCAAGGGGACTACGAGCAGTACTTC
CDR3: CAISDQGDYEQYF

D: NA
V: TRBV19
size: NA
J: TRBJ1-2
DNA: TGTGCCAGTAACTCAGCGAACTATGGCTACACCTTC
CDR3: CASNSANYGYTF

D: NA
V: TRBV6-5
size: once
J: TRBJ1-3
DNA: TGTGCCAGCAGTTACCTGGGGACCTCTGGAAACACCATATATTTT
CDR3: CASSYLGTSGNTIYF

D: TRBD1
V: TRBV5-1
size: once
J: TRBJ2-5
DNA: TGCGCCAGCAGCCTTGGGACAGGGGAGACCCAGTACTTC
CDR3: CASSLGTGETQYF

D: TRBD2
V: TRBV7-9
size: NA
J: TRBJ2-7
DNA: TGTGCCAGCAGCTTACTAGCGGGGCCTTTCTACGAGCAGTACTTC
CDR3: CASSLLAGPFYEQYF

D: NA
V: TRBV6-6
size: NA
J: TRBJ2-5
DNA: TGTGCCAGCAGTGCCGTGGGGTCTGAAGAGACCCAGTACTTC
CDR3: CASSAVGSEETQYF

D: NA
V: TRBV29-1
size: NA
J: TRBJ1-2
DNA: TGCAGCGTGGACGGACAGACGAACTATGGCTACACCTTC
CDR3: CSVDGQTNYGYTF

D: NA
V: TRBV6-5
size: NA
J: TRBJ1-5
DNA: TGTGCCAGCAGTTACTCGAACGACAATCAGCCCCAGCATTTT
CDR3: CASSYSNDNQPQHF

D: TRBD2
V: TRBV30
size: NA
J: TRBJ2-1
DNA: TGTGCCTGGAATAGCGGGACGAATGAGCAGTTCTTC
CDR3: CAWNSGTNEQFF

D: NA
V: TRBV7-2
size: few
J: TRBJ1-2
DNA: TGTGCCAGCAGCTTACTCAATGAAGACTATGGCTACACCTTC
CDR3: CASSLLNEDYGYTF

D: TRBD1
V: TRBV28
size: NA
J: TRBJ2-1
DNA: TGTGCCAGTATTCGACAGGGAACGCAGTTCTTC
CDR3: CASIRQGTQFF

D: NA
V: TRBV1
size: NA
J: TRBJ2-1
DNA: TGCACCAGCAGCCAAGAACTAGTCGGGGCCGATGAGCAGTTCTTC
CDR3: CTSSQELVGADEQFF

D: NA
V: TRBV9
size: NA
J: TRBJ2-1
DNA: TGTGCCAGCAGCCCCCCGGGACACGAGCAGTTCTTC
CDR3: CASSPPGHEQFF

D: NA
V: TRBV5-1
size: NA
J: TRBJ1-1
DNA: TGCGCCAGCAGCTTGAACCCCCGGGACACCTCTGAAGCTTTCTTT
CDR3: CASSLNPRDTSEAFF

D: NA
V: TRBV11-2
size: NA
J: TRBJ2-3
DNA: TGTGCCAGCAGCTTCCTACTAGGGATTCAGGCAGATACGCAGTATTTT
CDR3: CASSFLLGIQADTQYF

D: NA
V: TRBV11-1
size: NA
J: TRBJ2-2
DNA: TGTGCCAGCAGCACCTCAGGGTTCGCCGGGGAGCTGTTTTTT
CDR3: CASSTSGFAGELFF

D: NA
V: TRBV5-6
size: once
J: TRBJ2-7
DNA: TGTGCCAGCAGCTTTGGGGAGTGGTACGAGCAGTACTTC
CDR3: CASSFGEWYEQYF

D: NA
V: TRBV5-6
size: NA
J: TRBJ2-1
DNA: TGTGCCAGCAGCTTGTTGGGGCTGTTAACCTACAATGAGCAGTTCTTC
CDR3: CASSLLGLLTYNEQFF

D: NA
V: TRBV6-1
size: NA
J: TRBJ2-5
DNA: TGTGCCAGCAGGGGATTTAGCGGGACCCAGTACTTC
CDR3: CASRGFSGTQYF

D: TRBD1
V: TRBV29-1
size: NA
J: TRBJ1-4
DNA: TGCAGCGTAGGGAACAGGGGAAATGAAAAACTGTTTTTT
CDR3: CSVGNRGNEKLFF

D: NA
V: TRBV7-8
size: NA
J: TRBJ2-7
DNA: TGTGCCGCCGGCCTGGGTTTTGAGCAGTACTTC
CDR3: CAAGLGFEQYF

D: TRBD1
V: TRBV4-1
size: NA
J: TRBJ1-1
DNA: TGCGCCAGCAGCCAAGACGGGACAGGGATGAACACTGAAGCTTTCTTT
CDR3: CASSQDGTGMNTEAFF

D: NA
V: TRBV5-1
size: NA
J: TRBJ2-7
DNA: TGCGCCAGCAGCTTGGTTCTCTACGAGCAGTACTTC
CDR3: CASSLVLYEQYF

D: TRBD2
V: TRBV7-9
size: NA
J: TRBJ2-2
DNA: TGTGCCAGCAGCGGCGGCGGGAGGCAAACCGGGGAGCTGTTTTTT
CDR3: CASSGGGRQTGELFF